This T cell receptor beta chain was recovered during a study of cytomegalovirus exposure and HLA in healthy donors. PCR was performed using 60 Vbeta and 13 Jbeta primers. Measured with immunoSEQ multiplex PCR; TCRdb has only the in-frame clones, and not every one. The sample holds 75,000 to 85,000 clones. Germline values: CDR1 SEHNR, CDR2 FQNEAQ (reference sequence). The CDR3 contains 14 residues. V was trimmed by 5 bases and J by 4 bases, leaving 14 bases between them. Notes on the study in general: Among immune exposure information, only CMV serostatus was available. When a later analysis compared HLA-associated TCR beta chains with equally common others, the HLA-associated chains turned out to be more clonally expanded and to have lower generation probabilities. A later analysis revealed that TCR association rates differed between HLA loci, peaking at DRB1 and bottoming out at HLA-C. Per published accounts, TCR beta sequences correctly predicted the HLA-A and HLA-B alleles of most subjects.

On this clone itself: No antigen is known for it.

The clonotype comes from a middle-aged man in good health and CMV-seronegative. The specimen was PBMCs. The rearrangement joins TRBV7-9 to TRBJ1-1, with a tentative D call TRBD1 (6 bases). This CDR3 is CASSPQGWATEAFF. The CDR3 DNA reads TGTGCCAGCAGCCCACAGGGATGGGCCACTGAAGCTTTCTTT.